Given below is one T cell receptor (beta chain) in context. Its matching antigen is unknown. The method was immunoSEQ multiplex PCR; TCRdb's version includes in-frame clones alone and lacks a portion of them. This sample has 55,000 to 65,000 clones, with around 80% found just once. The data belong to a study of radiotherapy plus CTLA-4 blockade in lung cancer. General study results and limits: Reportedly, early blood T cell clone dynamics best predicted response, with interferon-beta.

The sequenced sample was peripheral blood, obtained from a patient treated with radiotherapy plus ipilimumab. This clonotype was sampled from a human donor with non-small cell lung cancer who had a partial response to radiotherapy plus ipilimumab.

DNA for the CDR3: TGCGCCAGCAGCTTGAGGGGGCCCCACGACACTGAAGCTTTCTTT. Encoded protein: CASSLRGPHDTEAFF. The rearrangement uses TRBV5-1 and TRBJ1-1; 7 nucleotides match TRBD1. The germline V gene encodes CDR1 SGHRS and CDR2 YFSETQ. The CDR3 length is 15 residues. V lost 1 base and J lost 3; bases outside the gene matches: 6.